A single sample is the source of the 5 T cell receptor beta chains below, sequenced in a study of T cells after yellow fever vaccination. TCRdb reprocessed the 5' RACE reads with MiXCR, giving one entry per CDR3 protein. The table has just under 600,000 distinct CDR3 sequences, roughly 14% seen once. The specimen was PBMCs, collected on the day of the yellow fever booster vaccination. Every receptor here comes from a young man who received the YFV17D yellow fever vaccine.

V gene TRBV20-1 combines with J gene TRBJ1-1; D possibly corresponds to TRBD1 (6 bases). V was shortened by 6 bases and J by 6 bases, with 20 bases between the two germline ends. Germline values: CDR1 DFQATT, CDR2 SNEGSKA (reference sequence). The CDR3 extends over 14 amino acids. The CDR3 sequence: CSASRGLLLAEAFF. For the CDR3, the DNA is TGCAGTGCCTCCCGGGGGCTCCTGTTGGCTGAAGCTTTCTTT.

The chain is built from TRBV5-1 and TRBJ2-4; TRBD2 might be the D (5 bases). Germline CDR1 is SGHRS and CDR2 is YFSETQ. The germline V and J ends were trimmed by 1 base and 5 bases, with 10 bases remaining between them. The length of the CDR3 is 14 residues. CDR3 coding DNA: TGCGCCAGCAGCTTGTACGTGGGAGAAAACATTCAGTACTTC. Translated: CASSLYVGENIQYF.

The gene calls are TRBV7-9 and TRBJ2-2; D gene ambiguous. Trimming took 5 bases from V and 1 from J, leaving 8 bases between them. This CDR3 spans 14 amino acids. Germline-derived CDR1 and CDR2 are SEHNR and FQNEAQ (reference sequence). The DNA of the CDR3 is TGTGCCAGCAGCCATATGCTGAACACCGGGGAGCTGTTTTTT. Its translation: CASSHMLNTGELFF.

V usage is TRBV11-3 and J usage is TRBJ2-7; possibly TRBD1 for D (6 bases). Germline V gives CDR1 SGHNT, CDR2 YENEEA. The CDR3 loop spans 13 amino acids. The ends were cut back, 2 bases at V and 6 bases at J, with 11 bases in the middle. For the CDR3, the DNA is TGTGCCAGCAGCTTAAACAGGGACGGCGAGCAGTACTTC. This translates into CASSLNRDGEQYF.

V gene TRBV20-1 combines with J gene TRBJ2-3; tentative D call: TRBD1 (5 bases). This CDR3 contains 15 residues. Deletions cut 3 bases from V and 6 bases from J, with 19 bases between. From germline, CDR1 is DFQATT and CDR2 SNEGSKA (reference sequence). The CDR3 region has the DNA TGCAGTGCTAGTAGGGGCACGCTACCGCCGGATACGCAGTATTTT. Its protein is CSASRGTLPPDTQYF.